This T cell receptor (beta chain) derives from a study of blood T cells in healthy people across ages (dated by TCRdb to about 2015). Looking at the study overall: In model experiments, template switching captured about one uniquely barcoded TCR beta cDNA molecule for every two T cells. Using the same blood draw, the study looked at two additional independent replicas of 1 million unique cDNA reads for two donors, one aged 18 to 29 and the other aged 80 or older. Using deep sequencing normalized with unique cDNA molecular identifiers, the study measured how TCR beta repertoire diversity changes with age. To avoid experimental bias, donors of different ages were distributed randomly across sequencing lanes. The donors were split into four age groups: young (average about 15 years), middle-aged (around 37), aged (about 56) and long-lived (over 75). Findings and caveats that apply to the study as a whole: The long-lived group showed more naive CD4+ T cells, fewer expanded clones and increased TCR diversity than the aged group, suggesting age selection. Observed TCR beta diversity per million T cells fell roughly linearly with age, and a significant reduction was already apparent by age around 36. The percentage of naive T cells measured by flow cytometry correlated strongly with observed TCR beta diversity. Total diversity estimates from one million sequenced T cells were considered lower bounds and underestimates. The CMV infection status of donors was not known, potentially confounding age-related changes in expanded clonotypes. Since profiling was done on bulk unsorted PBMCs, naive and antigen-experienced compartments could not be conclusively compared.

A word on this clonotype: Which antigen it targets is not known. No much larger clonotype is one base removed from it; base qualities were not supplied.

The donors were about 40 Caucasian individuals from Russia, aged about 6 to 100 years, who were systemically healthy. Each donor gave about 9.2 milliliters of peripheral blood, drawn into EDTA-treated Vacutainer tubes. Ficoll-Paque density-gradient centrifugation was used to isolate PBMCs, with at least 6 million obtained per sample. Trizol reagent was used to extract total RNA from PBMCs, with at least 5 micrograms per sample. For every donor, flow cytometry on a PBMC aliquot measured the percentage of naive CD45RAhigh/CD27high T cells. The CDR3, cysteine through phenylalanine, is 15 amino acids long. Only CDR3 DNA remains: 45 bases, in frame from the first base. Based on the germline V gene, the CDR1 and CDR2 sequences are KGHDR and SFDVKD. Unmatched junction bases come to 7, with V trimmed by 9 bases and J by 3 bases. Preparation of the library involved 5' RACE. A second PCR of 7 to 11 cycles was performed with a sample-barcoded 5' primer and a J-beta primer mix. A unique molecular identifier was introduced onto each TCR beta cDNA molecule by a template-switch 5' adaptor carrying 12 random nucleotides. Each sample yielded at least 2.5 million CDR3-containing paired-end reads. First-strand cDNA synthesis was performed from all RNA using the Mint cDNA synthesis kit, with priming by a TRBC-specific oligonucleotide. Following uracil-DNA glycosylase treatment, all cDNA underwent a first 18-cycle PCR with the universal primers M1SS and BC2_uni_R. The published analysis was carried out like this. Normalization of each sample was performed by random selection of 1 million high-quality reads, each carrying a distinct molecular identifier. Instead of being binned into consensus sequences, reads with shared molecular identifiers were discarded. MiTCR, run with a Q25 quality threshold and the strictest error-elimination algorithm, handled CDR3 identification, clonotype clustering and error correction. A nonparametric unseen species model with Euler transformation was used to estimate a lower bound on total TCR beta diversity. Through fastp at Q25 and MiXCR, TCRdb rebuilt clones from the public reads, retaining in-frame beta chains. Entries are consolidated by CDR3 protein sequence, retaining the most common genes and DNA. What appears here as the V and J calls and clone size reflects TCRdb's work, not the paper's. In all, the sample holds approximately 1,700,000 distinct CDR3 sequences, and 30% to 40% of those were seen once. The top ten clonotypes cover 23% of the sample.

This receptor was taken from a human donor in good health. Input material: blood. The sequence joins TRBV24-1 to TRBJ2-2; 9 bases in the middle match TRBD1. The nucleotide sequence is TGTGCCACCTCATTACAGGGGGCGGACACCGGGGAGCTGTTTTTT. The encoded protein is CATSLQGADTGELFF.